This record concerns one TCR beta chain sequence. Its antigen is not known. These data belong to a study of identical twins. Study-level findings and limits: Interpretation of the results relied on cross-sectional statistical analysis and not on following the same donors. Beta out-of-frame sequences showed weaker excess twin sharing.

The germline gives CDR1 SNHLY, CDR2 FYNNEI. The CDR3 runs to 15 residues. V lost 4 bases and J 0 bases, leaving 10 bases between the germline ends. One entry per CDR3 protein, called by TCRdb with MiXCR from the 5' RACE reads. The sample holds 400,000 to 600,000 distinct CDR3 sequences, approximately 20% seen once. The sample also formed part of further work on yellow fever vaccine responses in identical twins.

The chain couples TRBV2 to TRBJ1-3; tentatively, D is TRBD1 (6 bases). The receptor comes from a woman between 18 and 29 years old in good health. The specimen was CD4+ T cells sorted from blood. The CDR3 DNA follows: TGTGCCAGCAGTGTTTTGGGACACTCTGGAAACACCATATATTTT. Translation: CASSVLGHSGNTIYF.